This note documents a single T cell receptor beta chain sequence. Its specific antigen is unknown. Base qualities are not recorded, but no much larger clone differs from it by a single base. This specimen comes from a study of Tregs in tolerant kidney transplant recipients (dated by TCRdb to between 2017 and 2020). Concerning the study at large: Transplants used related donors with nonmyeloablative bone marrow transplantation; mixed chimerism was transient in the human trials. The study applied TCRbeta sequencing to find donor-specific regulatory T cells before combined kidney and bone marrow transplantation and then followed those same cells after transplant. The paper's findings and limits, for the study overall: Biological reproducibility was not directly assessed, although technical replication error appeared to be minimal. Because only a small number of patients were included, the study had limitations, and the results will need to be validated in larger populations as well as under other immunosuppression protocols. In tolerant patients, the expansion of donor-specific Tregs was greater than global Treg expansion, suggesting that the expansion was antigen-driven rather than nonspecific. For some patients the PCR primers changed over time, which made it impossible to compare the samples from those patients at the nucleotide level. Expanding Tregs with activated donor B cells appeared to identify the most biologically relevant and donor-specific TCRbeta repertoire.

From the cysteine up to the phenylalanine, the CDR3 has a length of 14 residues. CDR3 DNA only is kept here, 42 bases in frame from base 1. V was cut back by 7 bases and J by 6 bases, leaving a gap of 15 bases between them. The CDR1 and CDR2 encoded by the germline V gene are SGHVS and FQNEAQ. For TCRbeta CDR3 sequencing, genomic DNA from the sorted cells was extracted using the QIAGEN DNeasy Blood and Tissue Kit. High-throughput TCRbeta CDR3 sequencing, including PCR amplification with bias correction and internal controls, was performed commercially through immunoSEQ. Turning to the authors' computational methods: Unique productive TCRbeta sequences were defined by CDR3 nucleotide sequence where primers matched, and otherwise by CDR3 amino acid sequence together with Vbeta and Jbeta genes. As a correction for sorting error, sequences shared between sorted populations at a frequency ratio of 2:1 or less were discarded, and the remaining shared sequences were assigned to the higher population. A sequence was defined as donor-reactive if the sequence was expanded at least 5-fold in CFSE-low cells compared with unstimulated cells and had a frequency of at least 0.01% in CFSE-low cells. Repertoire divergence was quantified by Jensen-Shannon divergence using the top 100 TCRbeta sequences ranked by frequency. For samples with multiple sequencing runs, sorting error was corrected separately for each run before the runs were pooled. TCRdb took over this immuneACCESS table, retaining in-frame rearrangements with V and J assigned. Such tables are incomplete; in checked studies, under half of the missing clones stem from an unresolved V gene, and the remainder is unexplained. V and J calls and clone size come straight from that table; D and trimming were deduced from the DNA. Here the sample has about 78,000 clones; more than 85% occur a single time. Jointly, the top ten make up 0.3% to 0.4% of the sample.

The time point label for this specimen denotes: blood sample drawn before combined kidney and bone marrow transplant. Unstimulated Tregs (CD4+CD25+CD127-), CD4+ non-Tregs (CD4+CD25-), CD4 and CD8 cells were FACS-sorted from thawed PBMCs. Thawed PBMCs were rested overnight at 37 degrees C with 150 to 200 IU/ml IL-2 before Treg sorting. The patients were a handful of recipients of combined kidney and bone marrow transplants from the ITN036ST trial, and samples were available only from these trial subjects. Healthy control blood was processed to PBMCs with a Ficoll density gradient and then cryopreserved, whereas patient PBMCs were collected both before and after transplant.

The input for sequencing was Tregs from blood, taken before the transplant. The receptor was isolated from a human donor who received a combined kidney and bone marrow transplant. The chain joins TRBV7-8 to TRBJ2-2; the D gene is perhaps TRBD1, from 6 matching bases. The CDR3 region has the sequence CASTPQGYAGELFF. The nucleotide sequence is given as TGTGCCAGCACCCCCCAGGGGTATGCCGGGGAGCTGTTTTTT.